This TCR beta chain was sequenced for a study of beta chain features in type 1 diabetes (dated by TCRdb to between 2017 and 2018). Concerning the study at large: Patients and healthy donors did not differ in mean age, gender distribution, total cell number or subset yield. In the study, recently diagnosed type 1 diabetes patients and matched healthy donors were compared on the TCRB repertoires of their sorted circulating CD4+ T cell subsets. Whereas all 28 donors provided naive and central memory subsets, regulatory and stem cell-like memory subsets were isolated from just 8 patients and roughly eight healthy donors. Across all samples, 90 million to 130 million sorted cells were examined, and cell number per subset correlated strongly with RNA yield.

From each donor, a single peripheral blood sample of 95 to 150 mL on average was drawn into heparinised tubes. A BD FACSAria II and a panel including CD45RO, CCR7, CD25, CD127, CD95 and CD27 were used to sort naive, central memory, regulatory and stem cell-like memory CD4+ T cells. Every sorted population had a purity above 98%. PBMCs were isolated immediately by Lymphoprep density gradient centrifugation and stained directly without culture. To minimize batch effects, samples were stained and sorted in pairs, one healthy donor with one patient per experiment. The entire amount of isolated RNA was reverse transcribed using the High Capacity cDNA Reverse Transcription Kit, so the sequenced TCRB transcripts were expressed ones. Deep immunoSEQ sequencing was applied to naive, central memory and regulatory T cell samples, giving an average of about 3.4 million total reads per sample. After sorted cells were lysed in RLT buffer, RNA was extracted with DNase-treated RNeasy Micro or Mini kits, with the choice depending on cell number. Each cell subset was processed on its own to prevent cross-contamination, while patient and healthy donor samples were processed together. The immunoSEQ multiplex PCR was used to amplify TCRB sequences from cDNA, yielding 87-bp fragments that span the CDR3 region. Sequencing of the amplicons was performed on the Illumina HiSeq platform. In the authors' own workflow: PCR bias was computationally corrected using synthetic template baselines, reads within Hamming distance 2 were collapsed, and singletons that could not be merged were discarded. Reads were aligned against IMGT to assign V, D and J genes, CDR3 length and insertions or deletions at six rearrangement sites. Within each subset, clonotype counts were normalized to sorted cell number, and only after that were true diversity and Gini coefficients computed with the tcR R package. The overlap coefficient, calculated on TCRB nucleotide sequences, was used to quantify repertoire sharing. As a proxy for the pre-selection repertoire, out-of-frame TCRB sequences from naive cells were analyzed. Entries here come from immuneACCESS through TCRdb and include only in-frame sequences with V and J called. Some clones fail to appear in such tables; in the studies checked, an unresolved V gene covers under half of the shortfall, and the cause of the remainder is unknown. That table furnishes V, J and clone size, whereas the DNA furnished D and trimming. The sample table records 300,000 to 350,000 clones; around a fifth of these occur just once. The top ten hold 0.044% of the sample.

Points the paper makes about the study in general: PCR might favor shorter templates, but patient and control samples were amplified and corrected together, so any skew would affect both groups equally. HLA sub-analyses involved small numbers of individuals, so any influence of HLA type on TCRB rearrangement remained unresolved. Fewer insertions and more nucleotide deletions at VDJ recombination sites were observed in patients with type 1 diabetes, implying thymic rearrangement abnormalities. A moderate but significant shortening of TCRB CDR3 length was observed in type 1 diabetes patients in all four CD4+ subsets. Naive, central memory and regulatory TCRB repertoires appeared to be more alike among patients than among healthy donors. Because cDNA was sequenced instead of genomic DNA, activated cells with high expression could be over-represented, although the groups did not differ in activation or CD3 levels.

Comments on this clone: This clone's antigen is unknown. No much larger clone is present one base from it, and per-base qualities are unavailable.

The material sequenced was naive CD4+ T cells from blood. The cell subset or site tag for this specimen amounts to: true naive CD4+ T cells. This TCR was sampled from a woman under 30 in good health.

The CDR3 region: CASSYSSGGDSYEQYF. The bases read TGTGCCAGCAGTTACTCTAGCGGGGGGGACTCCTACGAGCAGTACTTC. The chain couples TRBV6-5 to TRBJ2-7, with TRBD2 matching 11 junction bases. The CDR3 numbers 16 residues from cysteine through phenylalanine. Only CDR3 DNA remains: 48 bases, in frame from the first base. V trim: 0 bases; J trim: 0 bases; unmatched bases: 1. CDR1 and CDR2, per the germline V gene, are MNHEY and SVGAGI.